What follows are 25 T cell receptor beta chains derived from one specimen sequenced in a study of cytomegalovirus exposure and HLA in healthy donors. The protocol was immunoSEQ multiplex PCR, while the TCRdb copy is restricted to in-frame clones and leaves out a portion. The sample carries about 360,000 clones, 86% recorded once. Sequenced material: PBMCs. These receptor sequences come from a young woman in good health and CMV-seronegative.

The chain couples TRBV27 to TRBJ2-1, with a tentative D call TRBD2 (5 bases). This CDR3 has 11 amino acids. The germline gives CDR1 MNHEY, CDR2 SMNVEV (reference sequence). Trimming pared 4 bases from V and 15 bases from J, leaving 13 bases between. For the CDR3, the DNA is TGTGCCAGCAGTTCGGGATTGGAGACGTTCTTC. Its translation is CASSSGLETFF.

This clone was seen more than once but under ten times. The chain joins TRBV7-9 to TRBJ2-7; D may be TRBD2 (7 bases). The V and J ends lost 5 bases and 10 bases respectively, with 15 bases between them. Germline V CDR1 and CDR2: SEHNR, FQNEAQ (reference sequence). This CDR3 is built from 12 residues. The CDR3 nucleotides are TGTGCCAGCAGCGCCCGAGGGGGGGACCAGTACTTC. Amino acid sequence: CASSARGGDQYF.

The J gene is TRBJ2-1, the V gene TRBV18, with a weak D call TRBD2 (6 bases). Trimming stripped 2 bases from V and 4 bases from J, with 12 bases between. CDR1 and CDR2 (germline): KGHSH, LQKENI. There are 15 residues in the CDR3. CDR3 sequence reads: CASSPREVSYNEQFF. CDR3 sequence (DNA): TGTGCCAGCTCACCAAGGGAGGTCTCGTACAATGAGCAGTTCTTC. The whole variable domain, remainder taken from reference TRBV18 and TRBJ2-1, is NAGVMQNPRHLVRRRGQEARLRCSPMKGHSHVYWYRQLPEEGLKFMVYLQKENIIDESGMPKERFSAEFPKEGPSILRIQQVVRGDSAAYFCASSPREVSYNEQFFGPGTRLTVL.

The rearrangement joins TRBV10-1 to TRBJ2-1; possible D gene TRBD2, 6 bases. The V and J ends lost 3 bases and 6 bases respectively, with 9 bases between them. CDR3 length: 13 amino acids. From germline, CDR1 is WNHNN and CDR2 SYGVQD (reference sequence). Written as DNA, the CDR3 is TGCGCCAGCAGTGAAGCGGGTTCCAATGAGCAGTTCTTC. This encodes CASSEAGSNEQFF.

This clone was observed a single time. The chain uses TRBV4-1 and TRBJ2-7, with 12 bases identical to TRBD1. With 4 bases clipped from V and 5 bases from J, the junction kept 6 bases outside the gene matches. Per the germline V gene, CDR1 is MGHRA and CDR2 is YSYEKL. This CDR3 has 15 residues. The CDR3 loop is CASSRMGQGADEQYF. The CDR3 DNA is TGCGCCAGCAGCCGCATGGGACAGGGGGCGGACGAGCAGTACTTC.

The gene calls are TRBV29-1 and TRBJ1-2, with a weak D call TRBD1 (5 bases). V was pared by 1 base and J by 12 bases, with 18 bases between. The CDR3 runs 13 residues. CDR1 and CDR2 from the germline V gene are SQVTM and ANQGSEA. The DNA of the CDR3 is TGCAGCGTTGAAGGCCCGACATCTCGGGGGAACACCTTC. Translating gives CSVEGPTSRGNTF.

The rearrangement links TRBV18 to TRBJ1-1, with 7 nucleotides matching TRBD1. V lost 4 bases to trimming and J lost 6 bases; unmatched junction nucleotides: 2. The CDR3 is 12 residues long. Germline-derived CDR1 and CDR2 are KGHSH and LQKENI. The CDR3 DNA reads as TGTGCCAGCTCACTGGGACAGTCTGAAGCTTTCTTT. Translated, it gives CASSLGQSEAFF.

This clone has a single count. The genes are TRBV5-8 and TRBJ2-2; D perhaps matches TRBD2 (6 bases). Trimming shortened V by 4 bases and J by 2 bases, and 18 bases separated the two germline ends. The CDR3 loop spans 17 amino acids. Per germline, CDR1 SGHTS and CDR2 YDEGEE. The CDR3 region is CASSRPGAGPNTGELFF. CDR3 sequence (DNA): TGTGCCAGCAGCCGGCCAGGCGCGGGGCCAAACACCGGGGAGCTGTTTTTT.

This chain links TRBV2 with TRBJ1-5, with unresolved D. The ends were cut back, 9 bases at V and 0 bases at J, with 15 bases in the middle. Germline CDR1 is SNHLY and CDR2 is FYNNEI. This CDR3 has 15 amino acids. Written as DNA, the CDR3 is TGTGCCAGTTCGACATTCCCCCTTAGCAATCAGCCCCAGCATTTT. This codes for CASSTFPLSNQPQHF.

This CDR3 reads CASRTGGAAETQYF. The DNA for the CDR3 is TGTGCCAGCAGGACCGGGGGGGCGGCAGAGACCCAGTACTTC. J is TRBJ2-5 and V is TRBV4-2; 8 positions match TRBD2. Germline V gene data show CDR1 as LGHNA and CDR2 as YNFKEQ. V was clipped by 6 bases and J by 4 bases; unmatched bases: 7. The CDR3 contains 14 residues.

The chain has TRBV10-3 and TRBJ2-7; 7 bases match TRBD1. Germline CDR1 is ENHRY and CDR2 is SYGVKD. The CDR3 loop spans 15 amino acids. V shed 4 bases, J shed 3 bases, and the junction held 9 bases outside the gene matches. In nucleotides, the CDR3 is TGTGCCATCAGTGGCGAAAAGACAGGGATCTACGAGCAGTACTTC. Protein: CAISGEKTGIYEQYF.

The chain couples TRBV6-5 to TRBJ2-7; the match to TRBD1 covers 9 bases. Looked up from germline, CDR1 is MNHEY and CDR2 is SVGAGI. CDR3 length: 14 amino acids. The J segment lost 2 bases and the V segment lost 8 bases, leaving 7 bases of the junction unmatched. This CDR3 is CASPSRDRAYEQYF. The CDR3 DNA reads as TGTGCCAGCCCGTCCCGGGACAGGGCCTACGAGCAGTACTTC.

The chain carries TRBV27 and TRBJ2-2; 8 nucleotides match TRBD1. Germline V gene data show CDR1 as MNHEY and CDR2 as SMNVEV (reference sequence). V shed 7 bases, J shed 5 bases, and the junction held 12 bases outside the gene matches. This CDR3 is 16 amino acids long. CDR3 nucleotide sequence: TGTGCCAGCAAAAATCCGGGACAGGCTATTACCGGGGAGCTGTTTTTT. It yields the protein CASKNPGQAITGELFF.

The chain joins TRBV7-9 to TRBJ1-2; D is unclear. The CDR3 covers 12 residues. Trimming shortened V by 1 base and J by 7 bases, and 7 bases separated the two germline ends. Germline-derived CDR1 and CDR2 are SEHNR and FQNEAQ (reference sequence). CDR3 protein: CASSLGAFGYTF. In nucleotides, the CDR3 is TGTGCCAGCAGCTTAGGGGCGTTTGGCTACACCTTC. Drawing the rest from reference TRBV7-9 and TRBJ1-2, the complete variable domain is DTGVSQNPRHKITKRGQNVTFRCDPISEHNRLYWYRQTLGQGPEFLTYFQNEAQLEKSRLLSDRFSAERPKGSFSTLEIQRTEQGDSAMYLCASSLGAFGYTFGSGTRLTVV.

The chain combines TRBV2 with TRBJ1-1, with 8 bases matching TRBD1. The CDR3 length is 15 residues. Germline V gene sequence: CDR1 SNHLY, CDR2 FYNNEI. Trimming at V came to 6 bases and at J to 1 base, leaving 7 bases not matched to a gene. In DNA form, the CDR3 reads TGTGCCAGCAGGGAGACAGGGGCGGCGAACACTGAAGCTTTCTTT. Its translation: CASRETGAANTEAFF. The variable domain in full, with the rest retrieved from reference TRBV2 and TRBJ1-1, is EPEVTQTPSHQVTQMGQEVILRCVPISNHLYFYWYRQILGQKVEFLVSFYNNEISEKSEIFDDQFSVERPDGSNFTLKIRSTKLEDSAMYFCASRETGAANTEAFFGQGTRLTVV.

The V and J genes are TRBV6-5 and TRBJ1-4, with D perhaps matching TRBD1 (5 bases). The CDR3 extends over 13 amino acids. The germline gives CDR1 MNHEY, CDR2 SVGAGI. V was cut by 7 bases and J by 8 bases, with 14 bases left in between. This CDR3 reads CASKQETREKLFF. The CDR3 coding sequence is TGTGCCAGCAAACAGGAGACAAGGGAAAAACTGTTTTTT.

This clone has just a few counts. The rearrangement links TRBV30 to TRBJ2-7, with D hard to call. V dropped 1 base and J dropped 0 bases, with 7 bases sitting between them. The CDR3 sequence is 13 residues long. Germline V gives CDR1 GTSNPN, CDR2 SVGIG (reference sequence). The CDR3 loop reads CAWSGASSYEQYF. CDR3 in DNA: TGTGCCTGGAGTGGGGCCAGCTCCTACGAGCAGTACTTC.

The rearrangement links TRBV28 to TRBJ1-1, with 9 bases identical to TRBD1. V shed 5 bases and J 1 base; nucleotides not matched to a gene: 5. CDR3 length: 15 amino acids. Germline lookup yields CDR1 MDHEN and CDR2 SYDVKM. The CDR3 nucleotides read TGTGCCAGCAGTCCGACAGGGGGGACGAACACTGAAGCTTTCTTT. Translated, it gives CASSPTGGTNTEAFF. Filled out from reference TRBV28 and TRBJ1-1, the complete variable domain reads DVKVTQSSRYLVKRTGEKVFLECVQDMDHENMFWYRQDPGLGLRLIYFSYDVKMKEKGDIPEGYSVSREKKERFSLILESASTNQTSMYLCASSPTGGTNTEAFFGQGTRLTVV.

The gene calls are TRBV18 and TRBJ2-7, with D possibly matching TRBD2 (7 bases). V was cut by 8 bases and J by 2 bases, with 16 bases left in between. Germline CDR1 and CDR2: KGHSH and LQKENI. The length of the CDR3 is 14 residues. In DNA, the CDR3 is TGTGCCAGCGCAAGCGGGACACCCGCCTACGAGCAGTACTTC. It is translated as CASASGTPAYEQYF.

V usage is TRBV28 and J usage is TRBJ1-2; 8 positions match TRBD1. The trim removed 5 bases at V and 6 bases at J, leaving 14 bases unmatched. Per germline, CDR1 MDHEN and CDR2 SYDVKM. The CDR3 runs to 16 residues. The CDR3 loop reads CASSPSLGQERNGYTF. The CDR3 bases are TGTGCCAGCAGTCCATCACTGGGACAGGAACGAAATGGCTACACCTTC.

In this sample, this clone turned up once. The CDR3 DNA is TGTGCCAGCAGCCGCGGACTAGCGGGACGCACAGATACGCAGTATTTT. It translates to CASSRGLAGRTDTQYF. This chain links TRBV5-4 with TRBJ2-3, with 12 bases fitting TRBD2. Germline V CDR1 and CDR2: SGHNT, YYREEE (reference sequence). The CDR3 sequence is 16 residues long. Unmatched junction bases numbered 4, after V lost 4 bases and J lost 1 base.

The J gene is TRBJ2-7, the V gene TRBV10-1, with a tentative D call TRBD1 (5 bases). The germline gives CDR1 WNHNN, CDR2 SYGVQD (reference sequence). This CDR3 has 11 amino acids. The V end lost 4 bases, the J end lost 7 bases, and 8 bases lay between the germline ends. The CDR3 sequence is CASSGRTEQYF. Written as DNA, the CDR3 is TGCGCCAGCAGTGGGCGGACAGAGCAGTACTTC.

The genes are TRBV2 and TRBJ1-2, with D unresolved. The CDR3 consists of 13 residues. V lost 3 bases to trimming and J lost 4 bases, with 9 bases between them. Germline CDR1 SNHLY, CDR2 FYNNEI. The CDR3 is CASSDTNTYGYTF. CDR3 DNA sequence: TGTGCCAGCAGTGACACTAACACCTATGGCTACACCTTC.

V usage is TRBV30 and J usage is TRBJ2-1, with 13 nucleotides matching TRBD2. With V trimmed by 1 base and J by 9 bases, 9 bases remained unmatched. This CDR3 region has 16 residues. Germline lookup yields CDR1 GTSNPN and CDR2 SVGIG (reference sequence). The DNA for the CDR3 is TGTGCCTGGAGTGCCCCAACTAGCGGGAGGGCCACTGAGCAGTTCTTC. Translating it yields CAWSAPTSGRATEQFF.

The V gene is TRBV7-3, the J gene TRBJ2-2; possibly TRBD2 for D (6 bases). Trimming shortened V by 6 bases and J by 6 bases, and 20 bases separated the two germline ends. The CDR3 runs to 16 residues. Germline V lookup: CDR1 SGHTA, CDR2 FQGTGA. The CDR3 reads CASSFIRPSEAGELFF. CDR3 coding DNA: TGTGCCAGCAGTTTTATTCGGCCTAGCGAGGCCGGGGAGCTGTTTTTT. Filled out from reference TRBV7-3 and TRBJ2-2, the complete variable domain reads GAGVSQTPSNKVTEKGKYVELRCDPISGHTALYWYRQSLGQGPEFLIYFQGTGAADDSGLPNDRFFAVRPEGSVSTLKIQRTERGDSAVYLCASSFIRPSEAGELFFGEGSRLTVL.